A selection of T cell receptor beta chains follows, all from one sample in a study of OX40 agonist ivuxolimab in advanced cancers. TCRdb's copy holds only in-frame clones and misses some; the assay was immunoSEQ multiplex PCR. Among under 30,000 clones listed, about 75% were seen once. The sequencing here drew on CD4+ or CD8+ T cells sorted from blood, taken in a trial of the OX40 agonist ivuxolimab. Receptor source: an adult with an advanced solid tumor such as melanoma, head and neck, liver or kidney cancer. The CDR3 runs from the conserved cysteine through the conserved F or W. The D gene is left open where the match is weak. Clone size, where shown, is once, few, many, or a class for clones that have expanded.

cdr3_length	clone_size	d_call	v_call	j_call	cdr3_nt	cdr3_aa
12	-	-	TRBV4-3	TRBJ1-6	TGCGCCAGCAGCTCCCCCGGGGTCCCCCTCCACTTT	CASSSPGVPLHF
11	few	-	TRBV23-1	TRBJ1-5	TGCGCCAGCAGCCACGATCAGCCCCAGCATTTT	CASSHDQPQHF
18	few	TRBD1	TRBV7-2	TRBJ2-1	TGTGCCAGCAGCTTAGGTGCCAGGGGGCTTACACCCGCCAATGAGCAGTTCTTC	CASSLGARGLTPANEQFF
16	-	-	TRBV9	TRBJ1-1	TGTGCCAGCAGCGCCACCTCGTTATCAGGGTACACTGAAGCTTTCTTT	CASSATSLSGYTEAFF
15	-	-	TRBV5-1	TRBJ2-6	TGCGCCAGCAGCTTGATTGCCCCTGGGGCCAACGTCCTGACTTTC	CASSLIAPGANVLTF
13	-	-	TRBV6-5	TRBJ1-2	TGTGCCAGCAGCCAGGACGGGCAATATGGCTACACCTTC	CASSQDGQYGYTF
11	few	-	TRBV11-2	TRBJ1-2	TGTGCCAGCAGCTCTGGACAAGGCTACACCTTC	CASSSGQGYTF
16	-	-	TRBV7-2	TRBJ1-5	TGTGCCAGCAGCTTGGCCTCGGGCAGTAGCAATCAGCCCCAGCATTTT	CASSLASGSSNQPQHF
13	-	-	TRBV19	TRBJ1-5	TGTGCCAGTATAGGTCAGGGCAATCAGCCCCAGCATTTT	CASIGQGNQPQHF
13	-	-	TRBV7-9	TRBJ1-1	TGTGCCAGCAGCTTACTATACCTCCCTGAAGCTTTCTTT	CASSLLYLPEAFF
17	few	TRBD2	TRBV6-4	TRBJ2-5	TGTGCCAGCAGTGACTCGACTAGCGGGGGGGCTAAGGAGACCCAGTACTTC	CASSDSTSGGAKETQYF
12	few	-	TRBV30	TRBJ1-1	TGTGCCTGGAGAGAGAATGCAGGGGAAGCTTTCTTT	CAWRENAGEAFF
15	-	-	TRBV27	TRBJ2-7	TGTGCCAGCGTAAATAGTCCGGGACCGTGGAGTGAGCAGTACTTC	CASVNSPGPWSEQYF
14	-	-	TRBV2	TRBJ2-4	TGTGCCAGCCAGGGAGGACTAGCCAAAAACATTCAGTACTTC	CASQGGLAKNIQYF
14	-	TRBD2	TRBV30	TRBJ2-1	TGTGCCTGGAGTAGGCTAGCGGGACGAGGTGAGCAGTTCTTC	CAWSRLAGRGEQFF
17	-	-	TRBV27	TRBJ1-6	TGTGCCAGCACCTCGGGGGCAGGGGTATCCTATAATTCACCCCTCCACTTT	CASTSGAGVSYNSPLHF
18	-	TRBD1	TRBV19	TRBJ1-3	TGTGCCAGTAGTAAGCCCTTGGGACAGGGGGCGCGAGGAAACACCATATATTTT	CASSKPLGQGARGNTIYF
15	-	TRBD1	TRBV5-6	TRBJ1-5	TGTGCCAGCCATCTAGGGACAGGGGTCAATCAGCCCCAGCATTTT	CASHLGTGVNQPQHF
15	-	-	TRBV27	TRBJ1-4	TGTGCCAGCAGTCCCTCTGGGACAAGGAATGATAAACTGTTTTTT	CASSPSGTRNDKLFF
14	-	TRBD1	TRBV7-2	TRBJ1-1	TGTGCCAGCAGTCGGGACAGGGGGATTGGTGAAGCTTTCTTT	CASSRDRGIGEAFF
15	-	-	TRBV5-1	TRBJ2-3	TGCGCCAGCAGCTTAGGGGGGGCCGTGGGAGATACGCAGTATTTT	CASSLGGAVGDTQYF
13	-	-	TRBV7-2	TRBJ1-3	TGTGCCAGCAGCTTAGCGCAGAGAAACACCATATATTTT	CASSLAQRNTIYF
14	-	TRBD2	TRBV2	TRBJ2-7	TGTGCCAGCAGTGGAACGGGAGGGCCTTCCGAGCAGTACTTC	CASSGTGGPSEQYF
14	-	-	TRBV18	TRBJ2-3	TGTGCCAGCTCACTTGGCCTCGGTGCAGATACGCAGTATTTT	CASSLGLGADTQYF
13	-	-	TRBV2	TRBJ2-2	TGTGCCAGCAGTGTAGGCAACACCGGGGAGCTGTTTTTT	CASSVGNTGELFF
15	-	-	TRBV30	TRBJ1-2	TGTGCCTGGAGTCCCTCACCGGGCCCCAGGTATGGCTACACCTTC	CAWSPSPGPRYGYTF
14	few	TRBD1	TRBV6-5	TRBJ1-2	TGTGCCAGCAGTTCCGCGGGACAGATCTATGGCTACACCTTC	CASSSAGQIYGYTF
14	few	TRBD1	TRBV2	TRBJ1-5	TGTGCCAGCAGTGGACAGGGCGTCTATCAGCCCCAGCATTTT	CASSGQGVYQPQHF
13	-	-	TRBV7-3	TRBJ2-1	TGTGCCAGCAGCGGGACGGGCCCCGATGAGCAGTTCTTC	CASSGTGPDEQFF
16	-	TRBD2	TRBV11-2	TRBJ2-7	TGTGCCAGCAGCCATGGCGGGAGCGCCCCCTCCTACGAGCAGTACTTC	CASSHGGSAPSYEQYF
14	-	TRBD2	TRBV19	TRBJ2-3	TGTGCCAGTAGCATTAGCGGGAGTGCAGATACGCAGTATTTT	CASSISGSADTQYF
14	-	-	TRBV5-1	TRBJ1-2	TGCGCCAGCGCTGAGGGAGCCGGTAACTATGGCTACACCTTC	CASAEGAGNYGYTF
15	-	TRBD1	TRBV6-1	TRBJ1-1	TGTGCCAGCAGCGACGGGACAGGGGGGGACACTGAAGCTTTCTTT	CASSDGTGGDTEAFF
15	-	-	TRBV28	TRBJ1-3	TGTGCCAGCAGTTCAAGAGGATTTACTGGAAACACCATATATTTT	CASSSRGFTGNTIYF
12	few	-	TRBV7-8	TRBJ2-5	TGTGCCAGCAGCTTAGCGGGGGAGACCCAGTACTTC	CASSLAGETQYF
13	-	TRBD1	TRBV6-6	TRBJ1-1	TGTGCCAGCAGGACCCAGGGGGCGGCTGAAGCTTTCTTT	CASRTQGAAEAFF
16	-	-	TRBV6-6	TRBJ1-5	TGTGCCAGCAGTTACTCCCTCCGGAATAGCAATCAGCCCCAGCATTTT	CASSYSLRNSNQPQHF
15	-	TRBD1	TRBV2	TRBJ1-5	TGTGCCAGCAGTGGACAGGGTGTAAGCAATCAGCCCCAGCATTTT	CASSGQGVSNQPQHF
15	-	TRBD1	TRBV4-3	TRBJ1-1	TGCGCCAGCAGCAAGGAGGACAGGGCGAACACTGAAGCTTTCTTT	CASSKEDRANTEAFF
13	-	-	TRBV5-4	TRBJ1-2	TGTGCCAGCAGCCAAACAGGGCCCTATGGCTACACCTTC	CASSQTGPYGYTF
18	-	TRBD2	TRBV4-2	TRBJ2-5	TGTGCCAGCAGCCGAGAACCGACTAGCGGGGGGTCACAAGAGACCCAGTACTTC	CASSREPTSGGSQETQYF
12	-	TRBD1	TRBV6-5	TRBJ2-7	TGTGCCAGCAGTAGGACAGGGCGCGAGCAGTACTTC	CASSRTGREQYF
14	-	-	TRBV14	TRBJ1-3	TGTGCCAGCAGCCAAGGCAACAGTGGAAACACCATATATTTT	CASSQGNSGNTIYF